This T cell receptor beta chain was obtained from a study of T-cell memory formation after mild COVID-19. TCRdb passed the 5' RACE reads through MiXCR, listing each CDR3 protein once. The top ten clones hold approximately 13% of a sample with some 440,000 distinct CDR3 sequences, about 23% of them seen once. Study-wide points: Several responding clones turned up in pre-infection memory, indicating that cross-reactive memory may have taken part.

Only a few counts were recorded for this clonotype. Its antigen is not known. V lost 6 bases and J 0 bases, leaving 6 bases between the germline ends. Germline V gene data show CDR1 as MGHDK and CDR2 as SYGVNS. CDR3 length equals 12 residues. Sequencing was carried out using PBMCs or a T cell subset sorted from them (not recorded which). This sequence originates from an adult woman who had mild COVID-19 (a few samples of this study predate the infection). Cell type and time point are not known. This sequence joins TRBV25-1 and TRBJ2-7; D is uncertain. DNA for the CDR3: TGTGCCAGCAGGGCTAGCTCCTACGAGCAGTACTTC. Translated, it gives CASRASSYEQYF.